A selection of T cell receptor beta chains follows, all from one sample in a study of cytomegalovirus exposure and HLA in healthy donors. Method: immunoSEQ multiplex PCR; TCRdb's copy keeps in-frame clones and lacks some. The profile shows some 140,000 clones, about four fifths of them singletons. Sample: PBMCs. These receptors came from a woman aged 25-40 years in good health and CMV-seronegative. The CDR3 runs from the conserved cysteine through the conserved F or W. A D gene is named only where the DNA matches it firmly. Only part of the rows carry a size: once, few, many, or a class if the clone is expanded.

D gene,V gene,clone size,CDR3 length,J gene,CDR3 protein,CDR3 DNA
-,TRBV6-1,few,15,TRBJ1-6,CASSDREGMGSPLHF,TGTGCCAGCAGTGATCGGGAGGGTATGGGGTCACCCCTCCACTTT
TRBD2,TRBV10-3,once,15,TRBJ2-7,CAISDSGWGGYEQYF,TGTGCCATCAGTGATTCGGGTTGGGGGGGTTACGAGCAGTACTTC
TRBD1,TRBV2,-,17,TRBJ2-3,CASSPRPGTASTDTQYF,TGTGCCAGCAGCCCAAGACCCGGGACAGCTAGCACAGATACGCAGTATTTT
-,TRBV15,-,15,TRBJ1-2,CATSRKIATGTGYTF,TGTGCCACCAGCAGAAAAATTGCCACGGGTACAGGCTACACCTTC
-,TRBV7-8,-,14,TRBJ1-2,CASSLSEDRRGYTF,TGTGCCAGCAGCTTGTCTGAGGATCGGCGGGGCTACACCTTC
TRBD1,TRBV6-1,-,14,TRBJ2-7,CASRRQQGSLEQYF,TGTGCCAGCAGGAGGCAACAGGGGTCCCTGGAGCAGTACTTC
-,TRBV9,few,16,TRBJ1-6,CASSAHSRGSESPLHF,TGTGCCAGCAGCGCGCACTCCAGGGGAAGTGAGTCACCCCTCCACTTT
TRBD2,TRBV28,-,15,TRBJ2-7,CASSFSAGGAYEQYF,TGTGCCAGCAGTTTTTCGGCGGGAGGAGCGTACGAGCAGTACTTC
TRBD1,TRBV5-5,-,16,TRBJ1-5,CASSLEQGASNQPQHF,TGTGCCAGCAGCTTGGAACAGGGGGCGAGCAATCAGCCCCAGCATTTT
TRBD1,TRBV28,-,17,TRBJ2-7,CASSKGALSPSSYEQYF,TGTGCCAGCAGTAAGGGGGCCCTCTCCCCAAGCTCCTACGAGCAGTACTTC
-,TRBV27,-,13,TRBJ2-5,CASSLSRRETQYF,TGTGCCAGCAGTTTGTCCCGGCGGGAGACCCAGTACTTC
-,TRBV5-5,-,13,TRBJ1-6,CASRLERDSPLHF,TGTGCCAGCAGGCTGGAGAGGGATTCACCCCTCCACTTT
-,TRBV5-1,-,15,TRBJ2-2,CASSRVATPTGELFF,TGCGCCAGCAGCCGGGTCGCTACCCCCACCGGGGAGCTGTTTTTT
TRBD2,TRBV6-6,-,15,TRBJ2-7,CASKASGGATYEQYF,TGTGCCAGCAAGGCTAGCGGGGGAGCAACCTACGAGCAGTACTTC
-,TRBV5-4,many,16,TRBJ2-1,CASSPGGAGSYNEQFF,TGTGCCAGCAGTCCTGGCGGGGCTGGCTCCTACAATGAGCAGTTCTTC
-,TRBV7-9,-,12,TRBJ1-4,CASSLGGEKLFF,TGTGCCAGCAGCTTAGGAGGTGAAAAACTGTTTTTT
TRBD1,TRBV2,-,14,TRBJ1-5,CASRTWDRGLPQHF,TGTGCCAGCAGGACTTGGGACAGGGGGTTGCCCCAGCATTTT
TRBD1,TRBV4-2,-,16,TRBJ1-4,CASSQGDRGTNEKLFF,TGTGCCAGCAGCCAAGGGGACAGGGGTACTAATGAAAAACTGTTTTTT
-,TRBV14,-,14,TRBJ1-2,CASSQGAALYGYTF,TGTGCCAGCAGCCAAGGGGCAGCCCTCTATGGCTACACCTTC
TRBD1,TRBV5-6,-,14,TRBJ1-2,CASSLGDRIYGYTF,TGTGCCAGCAGCTTGGGGGACAGAATCTATGGCTACACCTTC
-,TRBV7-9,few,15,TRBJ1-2,CASSLALGRGYGYTF,TGTGCCAGCAGCTTAGCGCTGGGGAGAGGCTATGGCTACACCTTC
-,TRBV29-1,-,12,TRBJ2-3,CSGGGSTDTQYF,TGCAGCGGGGGCGGAAGCACAGATACGCAGTATTTT
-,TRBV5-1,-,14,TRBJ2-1,CASSTLQVDNEQFF,TGCGCCAGCAGCACCCTTCAGGTGGACAATGAGCAGTTCTTC
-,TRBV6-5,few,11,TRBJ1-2,CASSLGDGYTF,TGTGCCAGCAGTTTAGGGGATGGCTACACCTTC
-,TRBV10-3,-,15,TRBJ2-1,CATQVGAGLYNEQFF,TGTGCCACCCAAGTGGGTGCAGGACTATACAATGAGCAGTTCTTC
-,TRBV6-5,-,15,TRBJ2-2,CASSYQTDRTGELFF,TGTGCCAGCAGTTATCAGACCGACAGGACCGGGGAGCTGTTTTTT
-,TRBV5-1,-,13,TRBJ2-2,CASTQGNTGELFF,TGCGCCAGCACACAGGGGAACACCGGGGAGCTGTTTTTT
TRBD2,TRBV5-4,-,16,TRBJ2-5,CASSSLAGGPGETQYF,TGTGCCAGCAGCTCCCTAGCGGGGGGGCCTGGGGAGACCCAGTACTTC
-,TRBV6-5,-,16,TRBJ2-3,CASSYSLRRSTDTQYF,TGTGCCAGCAGTTACTCTCTCCGCCGGAGCACAGATACGCAGTATTTT
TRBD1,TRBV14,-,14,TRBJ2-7,CASSPTGGYSEQYF,TGTGCCAGCAGCCCGACAGGGGGGTATAGCGAGCAGTACTTC
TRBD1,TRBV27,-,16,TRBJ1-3,CASSRTGGISGNTIYF,TGTGCCAGCAGTAGGACAGGGGGCATCTCTGGAAACACCATATATTTT
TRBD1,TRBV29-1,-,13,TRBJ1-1,CSTRTGYSTEAFF,TGCAGCACACGGACAGGATATTCCACTGAAGCTTTCTTT
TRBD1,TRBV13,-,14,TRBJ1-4,CASSRGGLREKLFF,TGTGCCAGCAGCCGAGGGGGCTTACGGGAAAAACTGTTTTTT
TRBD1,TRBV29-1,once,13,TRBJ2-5,CSVEWGQGETQYF,TGCAGCGTTGAGTGGGGACAGGGAGAGACCCAGTACTTC
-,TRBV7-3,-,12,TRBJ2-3,CASSPGTDTQYF,TGTGCCAGCAGCCCGGGCACAGATACGCAGTATTTT
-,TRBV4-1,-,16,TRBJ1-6,CASSQLWPSYNSPLHF,TGCGCCAGCAGCCAACTCTGGCCCTCCTATAATTCACCCCTCCACTTT
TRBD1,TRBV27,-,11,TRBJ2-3,CASSGGGTQYF,TGTGCCAGTTCAGGGGGCGGTACGCAGTATTTT
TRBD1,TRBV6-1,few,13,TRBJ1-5,CASQTGVNQPQHF,TGTGCCAGCCAGACAGGGGTCAATCAGCCCCAGCATTTT
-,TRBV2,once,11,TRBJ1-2,CASEGTYGYTF,TGTGCCAGCGAGGGCACGTATGGCTACACCTTC
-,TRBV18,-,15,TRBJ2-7,CASSPRDMGHYEQYF,TGTGCCAGCTCACCACGGGATATGGGGCACTACGAGCAGTACTTC
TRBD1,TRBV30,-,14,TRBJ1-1,CAWSMTGRNTEAFF,TGTGCCTGGAGTATGACAGGGAGGAACACTGAAGCTTTCTTT
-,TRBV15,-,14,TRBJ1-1,CATSRESGDTEAFF,TGTGCCACCAGCAGAGAGTCAGGGGACACTGAAGCTTTCTTT
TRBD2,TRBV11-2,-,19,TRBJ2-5,CASSLWKSSGGAGQETQYF,TGTGCCAGCAGCTTATGGAAGTCTAGCGGGGGGGCGGGTCAAGAGACCCAGTACTTC